One sample yielded the 21 T cell receptor beta chains listed below, sequenced in a study of blood T cells in healthy people across ages. Alongside a J-beta primer mix, a sample-barcoded 5' primer served in a second PCR lasting about 7 to 12 cycles. TCRdb independently ran MiXCR on the 5' RACE reads; one entry per CDR3 protein. In the table there are hundreds of thousands of distinct CDR3 sequences, roughly 20% of which are singletons. The sequenced sample consisted of blood. Every receptor here comes from a man aged 65 to 79 in good health.

V gene TRBV20-1 combines with J gene TRBJ1-4; D perhaps matches TRBD1 (6 bases). Germline-derived CDR1 and CDR2 are DFQATT and SNEGSKA (reference sequence). With 0 bases removed from V and 0 bases from J, the gap between germline ends came to 17 bases. The CDR3 covers 18 residues. CDR3 in DNA: TGCAGTGCTAGAGATCTGGCAGGGGAAGATTCAACTAATGAAAAACTGTTTTTT. Translating it yields CSARDLAGEDSTNEKLFF.

This chain connects TRBV12-3 or TRBV12-4 to TRBJ2-2; 16 bases match TRBD2. The CDR3 runs 16 residues. J was trimmed by 10 bases and V by 5 bases; bases with no gene match: 7. CDR3 in amino acids: CASSPLGTSGREELFF. CDR3 nucleotides: TGTGCCAGCAGTCCGCTCGGGACTAGCGGGAGGGAGGAGCTGTTTTTT.

A remark on this clonotype: This may stem from a read error, because a much larger clone lies one nucleotide away. The rearrangement joins TRBV12-3 or TRBV12-4 to TRBJ2-5, with TRBD2 as a possible D gene (5 bases). The J call could be wrong; TRBJ2-1 is a better fit for the DNA end. This CDR3 comprises 11 residues. The CDR3 region is CASSSGIEQFF. The CDR3 DNA reads as TGTGCCAGCAGTTCCGGGATAGAGCAGTTCTTC.

A note on this clonotype: A clone one base away is much larger, so this may be a read error. This chain uses TRBV28 with TRBJ2-5; possibly TRBD2 for D (5 bases). The ends were cut back, 6 bases at V and 3 bases at J, with 5 bases in the middle. Per the germline V gene, CDR1 is MDHEN and CDR2 is SYDVKM. This CDR3 has 11 amino acids. The CDR3 DNA reads TGTGCCAGCAGGAGGGAAGAGACCCAGTACTTC. Translation: CASRREETQYF.

The V gene is TRBV4-1, the J gene TRBJ2-5; 8 nucleotides match TRBD2. Near its end, the DNA agrees better with TRBJ2-7, so the J call may be wrong. Germline lookup yields CDR1 MGHRA and CDR2 YSYEKL. This CDR3 spans 14 amino acids. Written as DNA, the CDR3 is TGCGCCAGCAGCCAAGCGGGAGGGTGCTACGAGCAGTACTTC. Protein: CASSQAGGCYEQYF.

This clonotype was found a few times. The V call is TRBV20-1, the J call TRBJ2-1, with no clear D. CDR1 and CDR2 (germline): DFQATT, SNEGSKA (reference sequence). V lost 3 bases to trimming and J lost 5 bases, with 8 bases between them. The CDR3 runs 12 residues. The CDR3 sequence is CSASRWDNEQFF. The CDR3 DNA sequence: TGCAGTGCTAGTCGGTGGGACAATGAGCAGTTCTTC.

This clonotype was counted between two and nine times. The chain uses TRBV28 and TRBJ2-7; no firm D call. The CDR3 runs 14 residues. Germline V CDR1 and CDR2: MDHEN, SYDVKM. V lost 2 bases and J 0 bases, leaving 8 bases between the germline ends. DNA of the CDR3: TGTGCCAGCAGTTTAGCACACCTCTCCTACGAGCAGTACTTC. This encodes CASSLAHLSYEQYF.

CDR3 nucleotide sequence: TGTGCCAGCAGTACAGCGGGAGGGCCGGAGACCCAGTACTTC. Amino acid sequence: CASSTAGGPETQYF. V and J are TRBV12-3 or TRBV12-4 and TRBJ2-5, with 10 nucleotides matching TRBD2. This CDR3 comprises 14 residues. With 5 bases clipped from V and 5 bases from J, the junction kept 5 bases outside the gene matches.

This chain links TRBV5-1 with TRBJ1-1, with no clear D. The CDR3 length is 12 residues. Trimming shortened V by 5 bases and J by 3 bases, and 8 bases separated the two germline ends. CDR1 and CDR2 from the germline V gene are SGHRS and YFSETQ. This CDR3 is CASRSPYTEAFF. The CDR3 region has the DNA TGCGCCAGCAGGTCCCCGTACACTGAAGCTTTCTTT. Based on the CDR3 plus reference TRBV5-1 and TRBJ1-1, the full variable domain is KAGVTQTPRYLIKTRGQQVTLSCSPISGHRSVSWYQQTPGQGLQFLFEYFSETQRNKGNFPGRFSGRQFSNSRSEMNVSTLELGDSALYLCASRSPYTEAFFGQGTRLTVV.

The chain links TRBV12-3 or TRBV12-4 to TRBJ2-5, with 7 bases fitting TRBD1. The J call may be in error: the DNA end matches TRBJ2-7 better. The CDR3 runs to 14 residues. This chain's CDR3 is CASGTGEWTYEQYF. Written as DNA, the CDR3 is TGTGCCAGCGGAACAGGGGAATGGACTTACGAGCAGTACTTC.

This clonotype appeared a few times. The chain couples TRBV20-1 to TRBJ1-5; D gene ambiguous. The CDR3 is made up of 13 amino acids. From germline, CDR1 is DFQATT and CDR2 SNEGSKA (reference sequence). V lost 4 bases and J lost 0, with 7 bases in between. CDR3 amino acids: CSAIADSNQPQHF. CDR3 nucleotide sequence: TGCAGTGCTATTGCAGATAGCAATCAGCCCCAGCATTTT.

The chain uses TRBV5-6 and TRBJ2-5; TRBD1 might be the D (5 bases). The germline V gene encodes CDR1 SGHDT and CDR2 YYEEEE. The CDR3 contains 12 residues. Trimming cost V 3 bases and J 6 bases, with 9 bases left between them. CDR3 sequence: CASSSGFQTQYF. CDR3 in DNA: TGTGCCAGCAGCTCAGGGTTTCAGACCCAGTACTTC.

J is TRBJ2-1 and V is TRBV4-2; 12 bases fit TRBD2. Per germline, CDR1 LGHNA and CDR2 YNFKEQ. CDR3 length: 21 residues. Germline trimming cut 1 base from V and 0 bases from J; bases unmatched to any gene: 13. CDR3 region: CASSQVLGLAGGISSYNEQFF. The CDR3 coding sequence is TGTGCCAGCAGCCAAGTTCTCGGTCTAGCGGGAGGGATTAGCTCCTACAATGAGCAGTTCTTC.

The rearrangement joins TRBV11-2 to TRBJ2-5; 9 bases are shared with TRBD2. The length of the CDR3 is 17 residues. In germline, CDR1 is SGHAT, CDR2 FQNNGV. J was trimmed by 4 bases and V by 4 bases; bases with no gene match: 13. The CDR3 here is CASSSRGPREGVETQYF. The CDR3, as DNA: TGTGCCAGCAGCTCGCGAGGTCCGCGGGAGGGGGTAGAGACCCAGTACTTC. Full variable domain (rest looked up from reference TRBV11-2 and TRBJ2-5): EAGVAQSPRYKIIEKRQSVAFWCNPISGHATLYWYQQILGQGPKLLIQFQNNGVVDDSQLPKDRFSAERLKGVDSTLKIQPAKLEDSAVYLCASSSRGPREGVETQYFGPGTRLLVL.

CDR3 in amino acids: CASSRTGEIGYEQYF. The CDR3 DNA is TGCGCCAGCAGCCGCACAGGGGAGATCGGGTACGAGCAGTACTTC. J is TRBJ2-7 and V is TRBV4-3; 7 positions agree with TRBD1. V shed 4 bases, J shed 4 bases, and the junction held 10 bases outside the gene matches. The V gene's germline CDR1 is LGHNA and CDR2 YSLEER. CDR3 length: 15 residues.

This rearrangement joins TRBV11-2 to TRBJ2-5; a possible D gene is TRBD1 (6 bases). Germline lookup yields CDR1 SGHAT and CDR2 FQNNGV. This CDR3 contains 16 residues. Deletions cut 3 bases from V and 2 bases from J, with 16 bases between. In DNA, the CDR3 is TGTGCCAGCAGCTTGAACACAGGGAGAGAACAAGAGACCCAGTACTTC. Amino acids: CASSLNTGREQETQYF.

This clonotype was observed once. The chain is built from TRBV18 and TRBJ2-7; no clear D. Germline CDR1 KGHSH, CDR2 LQKENI. This CDR3 contains 13 residues. Between the trimmed V and J ends, which lost 0 bases and 4 bases, there was a span of 7 bases. CDR3 bases: TGTGCCAGCTCACCACCGTCCGCGTACGAGCAGTACTTC. This gives the protein CASSPPSAYEQYF.

The chain recombines TRBV11-2 with TRBJ2-7; D is unclear. The CDR3 consists of 17 residues. Germline V gene lookup returns CDR1 SGHAT and CDR2 FQNNGV. The germline V and J ends were trimmed by 2 bases and 0 bases, with 17 bases remaining between them. CDR3 residues: CASSLLSGGGSSYEQYF. The CDR3 coding sequence is TGTGCCAGCAGCTTATTGTCGGGTGGCGGCAGCTCCTACGAGCAGTACTTC.

This clonotype was seen once. One end of the junction varies from germline; a read error may be responsible. The rearrangement links TRBV3-1 to TRBJ1-2; D not resolved. CDR1 LGHDT and CDR2 YNNKEL come from the germline V gene (reference sequence). The CDR3 is 13 residues long. The CDR3 nucleotides are TGTGCCAGCAGCCAAGTAAATGGCTATGCCTACACCTTC. This sequence encodes CASSQVNGYAYTF.

In regard to this clonotype: It is likely a read error, because the conserved phenylalanine at the end of the CDR3 is missing. The chain carries TRBV7-9 and TRBJ2-7; TRBD2 matches at 7 bases. After removal of 3 bases from V and 4 bases from J, the junction contained 9 bases not matched to a gene. The CDR3 has 15 residues. Per the germline V gene, CDR1 is SEHNR and CDR2 is FQNEAQ (reference sequence). The CDR3: CASSFFGTNLYEQYL. The DNA for the CDR3 is TGTGCCAGCAGCTTTTTCGGGACTAACCTTTACGAGCAGTACCTC.

The V gene is TRBV20-1, the J gene TRBJ2-5, with D tentatively TRBD2 (6 bases). The tail of the sequence fits TRBJ2-1 better, so the J call may be wrong. There are 13 residues in the CDR3. The germline V gene encodes CDR1 DFQATT and CDR2 SNEGSKA (reference sequence). The CDR3 loop reads CSAREGTLNEQFF. The CDR3 DNA reads TGCAGTGCTAGAGAAGGGACTCTCAATGAGCAGTTCTTC.